This TCR beta chain was obtained from a study of T cells in localized non-small cell lung cancer. Study-wide results and limits: Median approximately 61 top-100 tumor clones were shared with paired adjacent lung. The greatest T cell clonality was found in uninvolved adjacent lung (higher than in tumor). With higher T cell density in blood came longer overall survival. Heterogeneity within the tumor remains possible, as just one region underwent sequencing.

V lost 1 base, J lost 2 bases, and 4 bases lay in between. Germline V gene data show CDR1 as SGHTA and CDR2 as FQGNSA. CDR3 length: 13 residues. A word on this clone: Its target is unknown.

TCRdb keeps only in-frame clones here, not all; method: immunoSEQ multiplex PCR. The sample consists of around 83,000 clones, around three quarters of them appearing once. V is TRBV7-2 and J is TRBJ2-3; D is unresolved. The clonotype was recovered from a man aged 40 to 69 with stage II squamous cell lung carcinoma. Sequencing was performed on PBMCs, taken before any cancer treatment. The CDR3 bases are TGTGCCAGCAGCTTAGTTTCCACAGATACGCAGTATTTT. It translates to CASSLVSTDTQYF. Supplemented by reference TRBV7-2 and TRBJ2-3, the full variable domain reads GAGVSQSPSNKVTEKGKDVELRCDPISGHTALYWYRQSLGQGLEFLIYFQGNSAPDKSGLPSDRFSAERTGGSVSTLTIQRTQQEDSAVYLCASSLVSTDTQYFGPGTRLTVL.